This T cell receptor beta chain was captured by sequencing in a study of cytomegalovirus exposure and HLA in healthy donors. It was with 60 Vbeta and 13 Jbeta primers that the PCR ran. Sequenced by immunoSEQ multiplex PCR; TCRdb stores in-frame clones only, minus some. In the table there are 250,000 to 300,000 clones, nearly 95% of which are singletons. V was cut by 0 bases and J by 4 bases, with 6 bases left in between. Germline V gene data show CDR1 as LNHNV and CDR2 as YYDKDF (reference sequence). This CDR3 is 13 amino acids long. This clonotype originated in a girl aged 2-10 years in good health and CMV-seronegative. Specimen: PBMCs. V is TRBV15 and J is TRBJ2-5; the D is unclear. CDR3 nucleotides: TGTGCCACCAGCAGAGATTTAATAGAGACCCAGTACTTC. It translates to CATSRDLIETQYF. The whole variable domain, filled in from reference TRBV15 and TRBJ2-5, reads DAMVIQNPRYQVTQFGKPVTLSCSQTLNHNVMYWYQQKSSQAPKLLFHYYDKDFNNEADTPDNFQSRRPNTSFCFLDIRSPGLGDTAMYLCATSRDLIETQYFGPGTRLLVL.